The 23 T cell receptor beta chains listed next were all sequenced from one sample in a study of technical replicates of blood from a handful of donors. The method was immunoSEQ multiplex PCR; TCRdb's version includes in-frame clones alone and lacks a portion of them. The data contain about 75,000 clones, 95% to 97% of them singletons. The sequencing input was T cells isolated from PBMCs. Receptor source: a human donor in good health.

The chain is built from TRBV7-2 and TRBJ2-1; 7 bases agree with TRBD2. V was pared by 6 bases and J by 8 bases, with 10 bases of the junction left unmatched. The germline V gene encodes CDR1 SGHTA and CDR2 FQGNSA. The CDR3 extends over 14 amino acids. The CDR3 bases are TGTGCCAGCAGACCCGGGGCTGCGGGGGATGAGCAGTTCTTC. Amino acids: CASRPGAAGDEQFF.

The CDR3 is CASSRRSSGLVYEQYF. For the CDR3, the DNA is TGTGCCAGCAGCCGAAGATCTAGCGGGTTGGTGTACGAGCAGTACTTC. The chain is built from TRBV27 and TRBJ2-7, with 8 positions matching TRBD2. The V segment lost 6 bases and the J segment 4 bases; nucleotides outside the gene matches: 14. The CDR3 contains 16 residues. The germline V gene encodes CDR1 MNHEY and CDR2 SMNVEV (reference sequence).

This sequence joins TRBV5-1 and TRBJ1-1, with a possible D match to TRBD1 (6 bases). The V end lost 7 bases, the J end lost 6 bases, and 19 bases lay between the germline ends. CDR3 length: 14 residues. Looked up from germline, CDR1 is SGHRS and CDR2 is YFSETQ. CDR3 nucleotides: TGCGCCAGCTTCAGGGGTGAATGGAGCTCTGAAGCTTTCTTT. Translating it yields CASFRGEWSSEAFF.

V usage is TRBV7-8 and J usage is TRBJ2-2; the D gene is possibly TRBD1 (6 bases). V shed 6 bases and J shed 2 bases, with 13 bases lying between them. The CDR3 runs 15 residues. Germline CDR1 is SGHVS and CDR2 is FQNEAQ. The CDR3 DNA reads TGTGCCAGCAGGTTGGCCAGGGGCAACACCGGGGAGCTGTTTTTT. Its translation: CASRLARGNTGELFF.

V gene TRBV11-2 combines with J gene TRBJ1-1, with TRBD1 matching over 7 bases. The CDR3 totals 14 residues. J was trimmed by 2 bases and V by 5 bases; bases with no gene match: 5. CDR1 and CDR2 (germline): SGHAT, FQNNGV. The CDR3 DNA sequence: TGTGCCAGCAGCCCAGGGACAGCCAACACTGAAGCTTTCTTT. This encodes CASSPGTANTEAFF.

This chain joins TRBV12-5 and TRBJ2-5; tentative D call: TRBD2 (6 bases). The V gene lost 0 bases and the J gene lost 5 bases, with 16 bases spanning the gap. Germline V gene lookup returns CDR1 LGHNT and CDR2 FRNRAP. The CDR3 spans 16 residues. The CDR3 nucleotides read TGTGCTAGTGGTTTGGTACCGGGGACTTTTCTTGAGACCCAGTACTTC. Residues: CASGLVPGTFLETQYF.

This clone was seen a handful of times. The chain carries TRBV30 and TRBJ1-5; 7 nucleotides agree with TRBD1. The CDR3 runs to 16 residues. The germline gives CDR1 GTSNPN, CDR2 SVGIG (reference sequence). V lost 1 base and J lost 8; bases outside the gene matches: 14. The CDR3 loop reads CAWSANPGTAVKPQHF. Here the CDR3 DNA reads TGTGCCTGGAGTGCCAATCCCGGGACAGCCGTTAAGCCCCAGCATTTT.

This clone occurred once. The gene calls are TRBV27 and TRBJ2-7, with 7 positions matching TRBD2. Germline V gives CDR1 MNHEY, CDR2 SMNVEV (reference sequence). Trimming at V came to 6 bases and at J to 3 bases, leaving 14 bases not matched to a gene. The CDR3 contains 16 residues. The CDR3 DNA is TGTGCCAGCAGCATAGCTCCCGGGACTACCATCTACGAGCAGTACTTC. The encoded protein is CASSIAPGTTIYEQYF.

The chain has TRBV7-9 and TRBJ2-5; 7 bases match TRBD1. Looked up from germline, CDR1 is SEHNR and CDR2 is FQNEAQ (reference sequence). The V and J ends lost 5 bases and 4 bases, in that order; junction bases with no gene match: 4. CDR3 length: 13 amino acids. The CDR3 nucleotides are TGTGCCAGCAGCAGGGGGCCTGGAGAGACCCAGTACTTC. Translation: CASSRGPGETQYF.

Written as DNA, the CDR3 is TGCGCCAGCAGCCAAGATCCGGGGACAGGGCGAGAAAAACTGTTTTTT. Its translation is CASSQDPGTGREKLFF. The genes are TRBV4-3 and TRBJ1-4; 9 bases map to TRBD1. The CDR3 sequence is 16 residues long. V shed 0 bases, J shed 8 bases, and the junction held 7 bases outside the gene matches. Germline CDR1 LGHNA, CDR2 YSLEER.

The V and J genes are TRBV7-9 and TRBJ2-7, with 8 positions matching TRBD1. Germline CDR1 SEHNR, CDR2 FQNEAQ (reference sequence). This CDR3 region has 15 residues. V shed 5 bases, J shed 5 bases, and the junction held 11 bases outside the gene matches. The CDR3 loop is CASSPGTGGFDEQYF. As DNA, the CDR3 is TGTGCCAGCAGCCCCGGGACAGGTGGGTTCGACGAGCAGTACTTC. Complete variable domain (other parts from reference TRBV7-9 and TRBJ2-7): DTGVSQNPRHKITKRGQNVTFRCDPISEHNRLYWYRQTLGQGPEFLTYFQNEAQLEKSRLLSDRFSAERPKGSFSTLEIQRTEQGDSAMYLCASSPGTGGFDEQYFGPGTRLTVT.

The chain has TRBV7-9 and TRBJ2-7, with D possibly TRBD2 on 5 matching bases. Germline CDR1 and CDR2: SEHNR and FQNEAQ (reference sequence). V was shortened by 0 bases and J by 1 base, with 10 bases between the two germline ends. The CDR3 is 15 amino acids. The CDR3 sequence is CASSLAPSGSYEQYF. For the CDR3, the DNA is TGTGCCAGCAGCTTAGCGCCCAGCGGATCCTACGAGCAGTACTTC.

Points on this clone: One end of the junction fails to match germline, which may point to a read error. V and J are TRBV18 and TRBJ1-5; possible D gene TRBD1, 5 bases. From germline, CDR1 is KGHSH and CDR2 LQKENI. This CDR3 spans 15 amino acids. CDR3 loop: CASSPFQGSSQPQHF. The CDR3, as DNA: TGTGCCAGCTCACCATTTCAGGGAAGCAGTCAGCCCCAGCATTTT. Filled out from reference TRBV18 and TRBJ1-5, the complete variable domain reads NAGVMQNPRHLVRRRGQEARLRCSPMKGHSHVYWYRQLPEEGLKFMVYLQKENIIDESGMPKERFSAEFPKEGPSILRIQQVVRGDSAAYFCASSPFQGSSQPQHFGDGTRLSIL.

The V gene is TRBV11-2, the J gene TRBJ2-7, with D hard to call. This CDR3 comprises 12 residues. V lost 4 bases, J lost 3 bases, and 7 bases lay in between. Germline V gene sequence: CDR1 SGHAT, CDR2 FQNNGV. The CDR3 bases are TGTGCCAGCAGCTCTATATACTACGAGCAGTACTTC. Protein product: CASSSIYYEQYF.

The CDR3 sequence is CASSFAENQPQHF. The CDR3 DNA reads as TGTGCCAGCAGCTTCGCGGAAAATCAGCCCCAGCATTTT. This chain connects TRBV7-2 to TRBJ1-5; the D is unclear. V was shortened by 3 bases and J by 4 bases, with 7 bases between the two germline ends. The CDR3 totals 13 residues. Germline values: CDR1 SGHTA, CDR2 FQGNSA.

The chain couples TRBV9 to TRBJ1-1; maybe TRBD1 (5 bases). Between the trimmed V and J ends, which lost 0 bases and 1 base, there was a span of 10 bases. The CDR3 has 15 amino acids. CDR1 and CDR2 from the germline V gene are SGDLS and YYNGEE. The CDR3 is CASSVGHRPNTEAFF. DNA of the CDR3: TGTGCCAGCAGCGTAGGGCACAGGCCGAACACTGAAGCTTTCTTT.

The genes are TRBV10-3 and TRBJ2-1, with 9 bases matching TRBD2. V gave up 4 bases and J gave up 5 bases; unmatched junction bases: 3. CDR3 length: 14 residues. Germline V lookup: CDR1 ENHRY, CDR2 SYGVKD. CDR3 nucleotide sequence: TGTGCCATCAGTGGCCTAGCGGGAAACAATGAGCAGTTCTTC. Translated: CAISGLAGNNEQFF.

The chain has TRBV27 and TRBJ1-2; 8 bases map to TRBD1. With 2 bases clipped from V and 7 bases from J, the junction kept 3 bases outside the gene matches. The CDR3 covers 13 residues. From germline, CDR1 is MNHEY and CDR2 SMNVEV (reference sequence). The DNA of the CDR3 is TGTGCCAGCAGTTTACAGGGGGCTGGTGGCTACACCTTC. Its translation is CASSLQGAGGYTF.

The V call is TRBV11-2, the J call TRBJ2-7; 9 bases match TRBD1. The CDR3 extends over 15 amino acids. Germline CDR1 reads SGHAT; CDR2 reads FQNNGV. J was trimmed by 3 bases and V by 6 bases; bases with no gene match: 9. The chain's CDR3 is CASRPPGQGRYEQYF. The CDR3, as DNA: TGTGCCAGCAGACCTCCGGGACAGGGACGCTACGAGCAGTACTTC.

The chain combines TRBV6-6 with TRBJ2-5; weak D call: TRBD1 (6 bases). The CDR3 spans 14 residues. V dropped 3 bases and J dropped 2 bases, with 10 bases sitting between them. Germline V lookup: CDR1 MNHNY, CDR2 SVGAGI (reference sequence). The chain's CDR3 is CASSYPDSQETQYF. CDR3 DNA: TGTGCCAGCAGTTATCCGGACAGTCAAGAGACCCAGTACTTC.

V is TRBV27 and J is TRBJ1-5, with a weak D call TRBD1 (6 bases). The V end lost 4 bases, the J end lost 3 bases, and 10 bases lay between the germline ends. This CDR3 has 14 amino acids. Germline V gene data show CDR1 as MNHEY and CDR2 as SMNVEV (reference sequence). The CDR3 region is CASSSGQNNQPQHF. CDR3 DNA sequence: TGTGCCAGCAGTTCCGGACAGAACAATCAGCCCCAGCATTTT.

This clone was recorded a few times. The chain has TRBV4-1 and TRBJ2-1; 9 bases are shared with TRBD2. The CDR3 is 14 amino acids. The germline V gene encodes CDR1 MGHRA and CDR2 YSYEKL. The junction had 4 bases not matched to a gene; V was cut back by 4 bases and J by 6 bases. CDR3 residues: CASSPGLAGNEQFF. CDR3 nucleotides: TGCGCCAGCAGCCCGGGACTAGCAGGCAATGAGCAGTTCTTC.

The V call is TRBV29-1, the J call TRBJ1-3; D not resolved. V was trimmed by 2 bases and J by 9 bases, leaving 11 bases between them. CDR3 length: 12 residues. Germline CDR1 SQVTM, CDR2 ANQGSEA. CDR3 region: CSVEPRVGTIYF. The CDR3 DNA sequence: TGCAGCGTTGAACCCCGGGTGGGCACCATATATTTT.